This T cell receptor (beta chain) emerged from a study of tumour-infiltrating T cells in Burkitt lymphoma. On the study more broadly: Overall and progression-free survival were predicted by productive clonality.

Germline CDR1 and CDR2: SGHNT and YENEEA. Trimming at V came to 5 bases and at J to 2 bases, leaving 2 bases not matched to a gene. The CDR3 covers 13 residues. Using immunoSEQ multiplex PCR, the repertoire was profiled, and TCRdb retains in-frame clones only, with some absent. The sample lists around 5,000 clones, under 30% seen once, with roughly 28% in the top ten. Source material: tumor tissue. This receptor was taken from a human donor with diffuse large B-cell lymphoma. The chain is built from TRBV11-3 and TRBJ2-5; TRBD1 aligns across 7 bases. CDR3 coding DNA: TGTGCCAGCAGCCTGGGACAGCAAGAGACCCAGTACTTC. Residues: CASSLGQQETQYF.